This section outlines one TCR beta chain sequence together with its context. The antigen is not known. The data stem from a study of T-cell memory formation after mild COVID-19. Study-wide results and limits: Contracting CD4+ clones sat mainly in CM and EM; CD8+ in EMRA. CD4/CD8 balance characterized clones contracting day 15 to 85, and CD4+ skew characterized later expanders.

CDR1 and CDR2 from the germline V gene are SGHTA and FQGTGA. This CDR3 spans 13 amino acids. Trimming took 1 base from V and 10 from J, leaving 11 bases between them. From 5'RACE with constant-segment primers came TCR alpha and TCR beta cDNA libraries that carried sample barcodes and UMIs. One entry per CDR3 protein results from TCRdb running MiXCR on the 5' RACE reads. The top ten hold around 12% of the sample, which has under 650,000 distinct CDR3 sequences, roughly 17% seen once. The chain links TRBV7-3 to TRBJ2-1; TRBD1 or TRBD2 may be the D gene (5 bases each). Sequencing was done on a sample of PBMCs or a T cell subset sorted from them (not recorded which). This sequence was found in an adult woman who had mild COVID-19 (a few samples of this study predate the infection). Cell type and time point are not known. CDR3 in DNA: TGTGCCAGCAGCTTAATGGCTGGGACCGAGCAGTTCTTC. Encoded protein: CASSLMAGTEQFF.